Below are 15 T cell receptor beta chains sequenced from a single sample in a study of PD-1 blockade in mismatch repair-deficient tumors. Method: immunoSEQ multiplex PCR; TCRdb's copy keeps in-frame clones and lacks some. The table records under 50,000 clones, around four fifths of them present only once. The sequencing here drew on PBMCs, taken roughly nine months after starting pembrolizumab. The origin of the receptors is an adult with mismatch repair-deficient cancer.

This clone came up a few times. The chain's CDR3 is CASSGYRGSYEQYF. The CDR3 nucleotides read TGTGCCAGCAGCGGTTACAGGGGGTCCTACGAGCAGTACTTC. This chain links TRBV7-6 with TRBJ2-7; TRBD1 matches 8 bases. With 5 bases clipped from V and 1 base from J, the junction kept 4 bases outside the gene matches. There are 14 residues in the CDR3. Per germline, CDR1 SGHVS and CDR2 FNYEAQ.

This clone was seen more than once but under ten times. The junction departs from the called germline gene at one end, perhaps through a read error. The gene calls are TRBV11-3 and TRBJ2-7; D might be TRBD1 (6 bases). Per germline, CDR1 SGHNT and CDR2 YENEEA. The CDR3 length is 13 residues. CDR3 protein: CASSSVGGGPIRF. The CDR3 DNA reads TGTGCCAGCAGCTCGGTTGGGGGCGGGCCAATTCGGTTC.

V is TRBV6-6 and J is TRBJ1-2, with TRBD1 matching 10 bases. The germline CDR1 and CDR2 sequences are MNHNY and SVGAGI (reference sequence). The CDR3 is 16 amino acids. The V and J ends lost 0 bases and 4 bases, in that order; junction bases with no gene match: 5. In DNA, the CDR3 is TGTGCCAGCAGTTACTCGGGACAGGGGATGGTCTATGGCTACACCTTC. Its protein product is CASSYSGQGMVYGYTF.

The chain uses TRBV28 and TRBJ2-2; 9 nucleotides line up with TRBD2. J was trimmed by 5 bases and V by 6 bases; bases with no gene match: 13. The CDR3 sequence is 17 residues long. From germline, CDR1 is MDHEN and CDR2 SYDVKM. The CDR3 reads CASSPIRGRGGTGELFF. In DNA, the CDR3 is TGTGCCAGCAGCCCTATCCGCGGGAGGGGTGGGACCGGGGAGCTGTTTTTT.

This CDR3 is CASRGGRLGEQYF. In nucleotides, the CDR3 is TGTGCCAGCAGGGGCGGGAGGTTGGGCGAGCAGTACTTC. V gene TRBV28 combines with J gene TRBJ2-5, with 8 nucleotides matching TRBD2. The end of the DNA fits TRBJ2-7 better, so the J call may be wrong. Germline assignment: CDR1 MDHEN and CDR2 SYDVKM. The CDR3 covers 13 residues.

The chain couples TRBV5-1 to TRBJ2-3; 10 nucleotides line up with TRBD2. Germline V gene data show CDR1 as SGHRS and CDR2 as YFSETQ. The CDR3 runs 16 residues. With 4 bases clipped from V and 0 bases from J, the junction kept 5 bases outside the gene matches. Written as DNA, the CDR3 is TGCGCCAGCAGCACAGGACTAGCGGATAGCACAGATACGCAGTATTTT. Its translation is CASSTGLADSTDTQYF.

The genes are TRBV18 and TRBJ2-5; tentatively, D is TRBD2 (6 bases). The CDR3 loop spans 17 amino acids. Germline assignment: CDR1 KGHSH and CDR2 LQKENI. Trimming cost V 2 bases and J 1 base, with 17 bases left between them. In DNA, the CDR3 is TGTGCCAGCTCACCAAGTTGGCCTAGCGCGACCCAAGAGACCCAGTACTTC. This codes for CASSPSWPSATQETQYF. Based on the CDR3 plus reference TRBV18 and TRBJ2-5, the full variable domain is NAGVMQNPRHLVRRRGQEARLRCSPMKGHSHVYWYRQLPEEGLKFMVYLQKENIIDESGMPKERFSAEFPKEGPSILRIQQVVRGDSAAYFCASSPSWPSATQETQYFGPGTRLLVL.

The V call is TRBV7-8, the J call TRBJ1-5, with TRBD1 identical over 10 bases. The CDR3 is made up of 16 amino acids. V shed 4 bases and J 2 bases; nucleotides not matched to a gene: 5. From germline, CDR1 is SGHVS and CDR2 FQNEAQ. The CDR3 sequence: CASSWRQGAGNQPQHF. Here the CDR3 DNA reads TGTGCCAGCAGCTGGAGACAGGGGGCGGGCAATCAGCCCCAGCATTTT.

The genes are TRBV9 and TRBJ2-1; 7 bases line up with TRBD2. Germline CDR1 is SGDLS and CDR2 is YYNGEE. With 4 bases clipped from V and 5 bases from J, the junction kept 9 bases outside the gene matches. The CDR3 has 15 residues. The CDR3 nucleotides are TGTGCCAGCAGCCCCGGGACTACTATTAACAATGAGCAGTTCTTC. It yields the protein CASSPGTTINNEQFF. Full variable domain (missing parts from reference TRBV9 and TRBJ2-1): DSGVTQTPKHLITATGQRVTLRCSPRSGDLSVYWYQQSLDQGLQFLIQYYNGEERAKGNILERFSAQQFPDLHSELNLSSLELGDSALYFCASSPGTTINNEQFFGPGTRLTVL.

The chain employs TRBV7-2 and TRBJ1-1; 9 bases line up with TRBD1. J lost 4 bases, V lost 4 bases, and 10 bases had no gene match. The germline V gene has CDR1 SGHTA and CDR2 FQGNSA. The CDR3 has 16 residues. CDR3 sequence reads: CASSSQGAIAATEAFF. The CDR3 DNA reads TGTGCCAGCAGCTCACAGGGGGCGATTGCTGCCACTGAAGCTTTCTTT.

This CDR3 is CASSSLTSAGELFF. The CDR3 DNA reads as TGCGCCAGCAGCTCCTTAACTAGCGCCGGGGAGCTGTTTTTT. The chain has TRBV5-1 and TRBJ2-2; TRBD2 aligns across 7 bases. The germline gives CDR1 SGHRS, CDR2 YFSETQ. V gave up 3 bases and J gave up 6 bases; unmatched junction bases: 5. The CDR3 covers 14 residues. Combining the CDR3 with reference TRBV5-1 and TRBJ2-2 gives the whole variable domain KAGVTQTPRYLIKTRGQQVTLSCSPISGHRSVSWYQQTPGQGLQFLFEYFSETQRNKGNFPGRFSGRQFSNSRSEMNVSTLELGDSALYLCASSSLTSAGELFFGEGSRLTVL.

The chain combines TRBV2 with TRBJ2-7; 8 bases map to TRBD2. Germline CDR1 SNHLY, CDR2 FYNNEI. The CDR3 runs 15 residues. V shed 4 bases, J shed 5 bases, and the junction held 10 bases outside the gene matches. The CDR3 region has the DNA TGTGCCAGCAGTGGCCCGGGGGGGTACCCTGACGAGCAGTACTTC. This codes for CASSGPGGYPDEQYF. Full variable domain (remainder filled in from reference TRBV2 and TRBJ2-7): EPEVTQTPSHQVTQMGQEVILRCVPISNHLYFYWYRQILGQKVEFLVSFYNNEISEKSEIFDDQFSVERPDGSNFTLKIRSTKLEDSAMYFCASSGPGGYPDEQYFGPGTRLTVT.

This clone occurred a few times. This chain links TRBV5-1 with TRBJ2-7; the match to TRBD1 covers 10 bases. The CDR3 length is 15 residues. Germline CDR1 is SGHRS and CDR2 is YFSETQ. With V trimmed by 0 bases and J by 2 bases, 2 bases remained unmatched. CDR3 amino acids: CASSLAGTGAYEQYF. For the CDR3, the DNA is TGCGCCAGCAGCTTGGCCGGGACAGGGGCCTACGAGCAGTACTTC.

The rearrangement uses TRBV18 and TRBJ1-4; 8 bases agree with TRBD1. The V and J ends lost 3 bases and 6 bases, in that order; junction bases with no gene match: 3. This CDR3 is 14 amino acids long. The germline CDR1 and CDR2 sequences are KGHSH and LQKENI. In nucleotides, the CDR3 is TGTGCCAGCTCACCGGACAGGGAGGATGAAAAACTGTTTTTT. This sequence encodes CASSPDREDEKLFF.

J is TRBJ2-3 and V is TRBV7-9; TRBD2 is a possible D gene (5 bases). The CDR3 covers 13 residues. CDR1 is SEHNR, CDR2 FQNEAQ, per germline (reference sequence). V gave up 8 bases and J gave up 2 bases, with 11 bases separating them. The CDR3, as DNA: TGTGCCAGCGCCTCGGGATACACAGATACGCAGTATTTT. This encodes CASASGYTDTQYF. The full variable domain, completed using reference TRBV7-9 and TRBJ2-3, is DTGVSQNPRHKITKRGQNVTFRCDPISEHNRLYWYRQTLGQGPEFLTYFQNEAQLEKSRLLSDRFSAERPKGSFSTLEIQRTEQGDSAMYLCASASGYTDTQYFGPGTRLTVL.